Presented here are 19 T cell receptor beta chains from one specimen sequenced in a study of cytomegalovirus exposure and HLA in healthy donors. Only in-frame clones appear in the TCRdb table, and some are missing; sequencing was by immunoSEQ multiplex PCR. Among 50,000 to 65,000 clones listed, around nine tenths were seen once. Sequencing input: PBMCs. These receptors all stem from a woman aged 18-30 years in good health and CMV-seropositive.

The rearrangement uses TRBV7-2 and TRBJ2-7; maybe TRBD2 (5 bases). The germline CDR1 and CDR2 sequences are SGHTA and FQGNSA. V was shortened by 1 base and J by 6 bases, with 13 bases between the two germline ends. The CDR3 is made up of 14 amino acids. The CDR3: CASSLVTGSREQYF. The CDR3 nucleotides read TGTGCCAGCAGCTTAGTTACGGGGTCCCGCGAGCAGTACTTC.

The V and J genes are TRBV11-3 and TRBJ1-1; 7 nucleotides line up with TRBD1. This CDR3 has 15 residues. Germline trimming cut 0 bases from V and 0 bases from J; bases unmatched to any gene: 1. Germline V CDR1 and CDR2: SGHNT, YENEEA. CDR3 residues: CASSLDGQVNTEAFF. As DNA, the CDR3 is TGTGCCAGCAGCTTAGACGGACAGGTGAACACTGAAGCTTTCTTT.

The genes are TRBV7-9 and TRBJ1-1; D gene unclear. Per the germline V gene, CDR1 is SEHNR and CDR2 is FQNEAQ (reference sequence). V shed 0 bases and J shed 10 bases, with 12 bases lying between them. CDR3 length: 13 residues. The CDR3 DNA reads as TGTGCCAGCAGCTTAGCGGGAGGTGCAGGAGCTTTCTTT. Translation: CASSLAGGAGAFF.

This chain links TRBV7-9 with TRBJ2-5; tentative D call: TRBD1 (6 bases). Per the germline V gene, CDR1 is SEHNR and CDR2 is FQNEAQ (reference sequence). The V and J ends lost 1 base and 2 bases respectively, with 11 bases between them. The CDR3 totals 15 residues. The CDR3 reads CASSLVGRGQETQYF. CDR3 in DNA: TGTGCCAGCAGCTTAGTCGGCAGGGGTCAAGAGACCCAGTACTTC.

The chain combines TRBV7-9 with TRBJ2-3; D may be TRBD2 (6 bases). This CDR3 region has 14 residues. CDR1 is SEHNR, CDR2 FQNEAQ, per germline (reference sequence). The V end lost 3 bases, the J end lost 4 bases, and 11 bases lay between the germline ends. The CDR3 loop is CASSLPTSADTQYF. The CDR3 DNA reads TGTGCCAGCAGCTTGCCGACTAGTGCAGATACGCAGTATTTT.

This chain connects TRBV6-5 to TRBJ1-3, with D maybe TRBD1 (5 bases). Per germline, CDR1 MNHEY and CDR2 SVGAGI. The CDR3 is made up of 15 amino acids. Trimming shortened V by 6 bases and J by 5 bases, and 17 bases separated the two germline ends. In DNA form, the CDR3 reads TGTGCCAGCAGCCCCGCGGGGGATTTGAGAAACACCATATATTTT. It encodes CASSPAGDLRNTIYF.

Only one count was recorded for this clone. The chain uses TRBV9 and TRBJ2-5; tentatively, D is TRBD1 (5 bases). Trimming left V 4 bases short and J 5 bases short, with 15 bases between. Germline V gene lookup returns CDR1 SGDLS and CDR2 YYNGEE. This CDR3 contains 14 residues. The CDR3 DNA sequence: TGTGCCAGCAGCCAAGCCGGCAGGGTTGAGACCCAGTACTTC. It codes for CASSQAGRVETQYF.

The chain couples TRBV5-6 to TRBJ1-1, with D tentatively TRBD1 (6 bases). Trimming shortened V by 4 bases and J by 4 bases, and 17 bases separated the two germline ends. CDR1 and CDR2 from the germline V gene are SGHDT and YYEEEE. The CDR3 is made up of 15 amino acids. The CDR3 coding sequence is TGTGCCAGCAGCCGACCCACAGGGATGGCCACTGAAGCTTTCTTT. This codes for CASSRPTGMATEAFF.

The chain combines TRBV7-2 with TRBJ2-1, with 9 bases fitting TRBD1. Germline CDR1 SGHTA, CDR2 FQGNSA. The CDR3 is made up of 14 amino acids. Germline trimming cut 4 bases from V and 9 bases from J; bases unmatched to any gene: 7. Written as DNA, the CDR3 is TGTGCCAGCAGCTCCGGACAGGGGCGGATTGAGCAGTTCTTC. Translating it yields CASSSGQGRIEQFF. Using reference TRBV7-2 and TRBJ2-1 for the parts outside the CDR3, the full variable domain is GAGVSQSPSNKVTEKGKDVELRCDPISGHTALYWYRQSLGQGLEFLIYFQGNSAPDKSGLPSDRFSAERTGGSVSTLTIQRTQQEDSAVYLCASSSGQGRIEQFFGPGTRLTVL.

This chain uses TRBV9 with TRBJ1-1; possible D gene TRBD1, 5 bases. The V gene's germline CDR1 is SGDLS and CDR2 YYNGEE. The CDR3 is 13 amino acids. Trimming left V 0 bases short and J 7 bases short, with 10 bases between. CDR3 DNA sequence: TGTGCCAGCAGCGTAGGCGGGGCCAGTGAAGCTTTCTTT. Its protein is CASSVGGASEAFF.

In DNA, the CDR3 is TGTGCCACCACCGTGGGCCCGGCCTACAATGAGCAGTTCTTC. Translated: CATTVGPAYNEQFF. The chain employs TRBV6-5 and TRBJ2-1; the D is unclear. Per germline, CDR1 MNHEY and CDR2 SVGAGI. CDR3 size: 14 residues. Trimming pared 10 bases from V and 2 bases from J, leaving 15 bases between.

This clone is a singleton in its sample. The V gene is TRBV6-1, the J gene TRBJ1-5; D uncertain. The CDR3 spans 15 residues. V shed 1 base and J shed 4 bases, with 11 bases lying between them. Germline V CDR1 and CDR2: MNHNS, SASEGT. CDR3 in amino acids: CASSEGSGGNQPQHF. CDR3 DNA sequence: TGTGCCAGCAGTGAAGGTTCAGGCGGGAATCAGCCCCAGCATTTT.

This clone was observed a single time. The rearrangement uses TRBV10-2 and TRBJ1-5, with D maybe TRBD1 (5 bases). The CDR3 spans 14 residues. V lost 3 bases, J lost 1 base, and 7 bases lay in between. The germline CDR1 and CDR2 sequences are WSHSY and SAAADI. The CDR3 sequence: CASSDGASNQPQHF. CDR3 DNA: TGCGCCAGCAGTGATGGGGCGAGCAATCAGCCCCAGCATTTT.

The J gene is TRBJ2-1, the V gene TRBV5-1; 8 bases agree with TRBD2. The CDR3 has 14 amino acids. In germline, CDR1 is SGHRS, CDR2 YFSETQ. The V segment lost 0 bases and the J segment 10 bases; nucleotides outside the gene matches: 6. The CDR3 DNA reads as TGCGCCAGCAGCTTGGGGACTAGCAGCCTCGAGCAGTTCTTC. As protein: CASSLGTSSLEQFF.

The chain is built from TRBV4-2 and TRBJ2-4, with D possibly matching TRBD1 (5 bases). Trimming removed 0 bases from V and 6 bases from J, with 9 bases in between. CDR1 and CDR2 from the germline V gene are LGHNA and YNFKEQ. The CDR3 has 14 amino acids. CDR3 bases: TGTGCCAGCAGCCAAGATCCAGGGATAAACATTCAGTACTTC. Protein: CASSQDPGINIQYF.

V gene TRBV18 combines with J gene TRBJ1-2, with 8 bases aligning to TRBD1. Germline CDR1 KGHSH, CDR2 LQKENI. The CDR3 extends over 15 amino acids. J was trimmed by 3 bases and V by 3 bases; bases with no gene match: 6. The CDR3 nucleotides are TGTGCCAGCTCACCCGAGACAGGGGCGGACTATGGCTACACCTTC. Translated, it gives CASSPETGADYGYTF.

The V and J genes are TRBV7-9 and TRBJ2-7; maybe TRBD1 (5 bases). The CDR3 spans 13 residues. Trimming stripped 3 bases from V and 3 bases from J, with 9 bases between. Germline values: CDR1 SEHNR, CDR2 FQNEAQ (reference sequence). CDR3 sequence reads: CASSLEQDYEQYF. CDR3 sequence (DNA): TGTGCCAGCAGCTTGGAACAGGACTACGAGCAGTACTTC.

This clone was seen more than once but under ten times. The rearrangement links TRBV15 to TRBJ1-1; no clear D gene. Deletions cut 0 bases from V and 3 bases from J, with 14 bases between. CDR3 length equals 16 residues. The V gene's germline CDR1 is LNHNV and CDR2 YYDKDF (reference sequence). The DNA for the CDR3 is TGTGCCACCAGCAGAGATTTTGGGCCCACCCACACTGAAGCTTTCTTT. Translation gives CATSRDFGPTHTEAFF.

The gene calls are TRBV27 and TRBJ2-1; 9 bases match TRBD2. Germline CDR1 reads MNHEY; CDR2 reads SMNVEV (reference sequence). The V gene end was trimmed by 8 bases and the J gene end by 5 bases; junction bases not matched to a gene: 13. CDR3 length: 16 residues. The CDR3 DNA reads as TGTGCCAGCTTCCCATACGGCGGGGGGGCAAACAATGAGCAGTTCTTC. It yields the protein CASFPYGGGANNEQFF.